The clone carrying this TCR beta chain was found a few times. The CDR3 runs to 14 residues. Deletions cut 6 bases from V and 8 bases from J, with 17 bases between. Germline lookup yields CDR1 MDHEN and CDR2 SYDVKM. This record comes from a study of blood T cell repertoires in COVID-19. Study in general: Nucleic acid was either cDNA or gDNA, and it came from T cells, B-cell-depleted T cells, or PBMCs.

The protocol was immunoSEQ multiplex PCR, while the TCRdb copy is restricted to in-frame clones and leaves out a portion. The sample lists fewer than 350,000 clones, around nine tenths seen once, with about 5.5% in the top ten. Sample: PBMCs or T cells enriched from blood (not recorded which). The receptor was isolated from a middle-aged woman who had recovered from COVID-19. The rearrangement links TRBV28 to TRBJ1-3; D uncertain. Here the CDR3 reads CASRAWAGWDTIYF. Here the CDR3 DNA reads TGTGCCAGCAGGGCTTGGGCGGGCTGGGACACCATATATTTT.